This record concerns one TCR beta chain sequence. The CDR3 is made up of 13 amino acids. The germline V gene encodes CDR1 SGHTA and CDR2 FQGTGA. Trimming took 0 bases from V and 4 from J, leaving 5 bases between them. In the original workflow: Estimation of nucleated cell counts relied on the amplification of reference gene primers. TCRdb's copy holds only in-frame clones and misses some; the assay was immunoSEQ multiplex PCR. Clone size and V and J calls were adopted from that table, with D and trimming inferred from the DNA. Of about 61,000 clones listed, roughly 84% were seen once; the top ten hold 5.1%. The sample comes from a study of blood T cell repertoires in COVID-19. At the level of the study: Donors in the United States, Italy and Spain gave samples during acute or convalescent COVID-19. T cells, B-cell-depleted T cells, or PBMCs provided the cDNA or gDNA that served as material.

The rearrangement joins TRBV7-3 to TRBJ2-3; no definite D call. This TCR came from an elderly man in a cohort sampled during active COVID-19. Sequenced material: peripheral blood. CDR3 sequence reads: CASSLTRSDTQYF. The CDR3 nucleotides read TGTGCCAGCAGCTTAACGAGGTCAGATACGCAGTATTTT.